The 8 T cell receptor beta chains presented below share a single source sample, sequenced in a study of T cell responses to AZD1222 COVID-19 vaccine. Using immunoSEQ multiplex PCR, the repertoire was profiled, and TCRdb retains in-frame clones only, with some absent. The data show 100,000 to 150,000 clones, approximately 83% seen once. The sequenced sample was peripheral blood, obtained on day 0 of AZD1222 vaccination. The receptors originated from an adult in good health.

This rearrangement joins TRBV7-9 to TRBJ2-7; D gene unclear. Germline values: CDR1 SEHNR, CDR2 FQNEAQ (reference sequence). V was shortened by 5 bases and J by 5 bases, with 16 bases between the two germline ends. The CDR3 runs 14 residues. CDR3 nucleotide sequence: TGTGCCAGCAGCCAAACCGGGCTTAGCCACGAGCAGTACTTC. Protein sequence: CASSQTGLSHEQYF.

The chain is built from TRBV16 and TRBJ1-5; TRBD1 is a possible D gene (6 bases). The CDR3 has 16 amino acids. Germline V gives CDR1 KGHSY, CDR2 FQNENV. Trimming left V 0 bases short and J 1 base short, with 10 bases between. As DNA, the CDR3 is TGTGCCAGCAGCCAATCGGACACAGGGAGCAATCAGCCCCAGCATTTT. This encodes CASSQSDTGSNQPQHF.

The J gene is TRBJ2-5, the V gene TRBV14; D not resolved. V lost 0 bases and J 5 bases, leaving 10 bases between the germline ends. Germline CDR1 SGHDN, CDR2 FVKESK. The CDR3 is 14 amino acids. DNA of the CDR3: TGTGCCAGCAGCCAAGAAACTCCTTTGGAGACCCAGTACTTC. Protein product: CASSQETPLETQYF.

The table lists this clone with a count of one. J is TRBJ2-1 and V is TRBV19, with TRBD2 identical over 10 bases. The V gene end was trimmed by 7 bases and the J gene end by 5 bases; junction bases not matched to a gene: 5. The CDR3 is 14 residues long. Germline loops: CDR1 LNHDA, CDR2 SQIVND (reference sequence). The DNA of the CDR3 is TGTGCCAGTATCGGACTAGCGGACAACAATGAGCAGTTCTTC. Amino acids: CASIGLADNNEQFF.

This chain connects TRBV5-4 to TRBJ1-1; D gene uncertain. CDR1 and CDR2 (germline): SGHNT, YYREEE (reference sequence). The CDR3 has 14 residues. V lost 4 bases and J 1 base, leaving 11 bases between the germline ends. This CDR3 is CASSLGRSNTEAFF. The CDR3 bases are TGTGCCAGCAGCCTAGGGCGGTCGAACACTGAAGCTTTCTTT.

This chain joins TRBV2 and TRBJ1-5, with no clear D. The V and J ends lost 6 bases and 0 bases respectively, with 9 bases between them. This CDR3 is built from 14 residues. Germline V lookup: CDR1 SNHLY, CDR2 FYNNEI. CDR3 loop: CASSLQSSNQPQHF. DNA for the CDR3: TGTGCCAGCAGCCTACAGAGTAGCAATCAGCCCCAGCATTTT.

J is TRBJ1-1 and V is TRBV6-5, with 10 bases matching TRBD1. The CDR3 contains 14 residues. V was clipped by 5 bases and J by 5 bases; unmatched bases: 5. Germline V gene data show CDR1 as MNHEY and CDR2 as SVGAGI. As DNA, the CDR3 is TGTGCCAGCAGTCGACGGACAGGGGGAACTGAAGCTTTCTTT. It translates to CASSRRTGGTEAFF.

The chain joins TRBV5-1 to TRBJ1-2; 8 nucleotides align to TRBD1. The CDR3 is 15 residues long. The trim removed 4 bases at V and 4 bases at J, leaving 9 bases unmatched. Per the germline V gene, CDR1 is SGHRS and CDR2 is YFSETQ. CDR3 nucleotides: TGCGCCAGCAGCCCCGGACAGGGAAACCGCTATGGCTACACCTTC. It translates to CASSPGQGNRYGYTF.